The entry that follows covers one T cell receptor beta chain sequence. Its cognate antigen is unknown. This specimen belongs to a study of cytomegalovirus exposure and HLA in healthy donors. Whole-study findings and limits: Presence/absence analyses rested on an assumption that sequencing depth was roughly uniform across donors. Common viral pathogens seemed, in a later analysis, to connect with several of the most significant clusters. CMV antigen specificity was confirmed in vitro for three CMV-associated chains. A prior analysis recorded that most TCR beta V segments were productive about 87% or about 30% of the time.

This CDR3 region has 14 residues. Trimming cost V 5 bases and J 2 bases, with 11 bases left between them. Germline lookup yields CDR1 SGHVS and CDR2 FQNEAQ. PCR was performed using 60 Vbeta and 13 Jbeta primers. TCRdb's table, derived via immunoSEQ multiplex PCR, lists solely in-frame clones and lacks some. This listing includes 130,000 or so clones. Sequencing was performed on PBMCs. This sequence joins TRBV7-8 and TRBJ2-3; tentatively, D is TRBD1 (6 bases). The source of this sequence is a woman aged 40 to 50 in good health and CMV-seronegative. The DNA for the CDR3 is TGTGCCAGCAGCCCCGGACAGCTCACAGATACGCAGTATTTT. Its translation is CASSPGQLTDTQYF.